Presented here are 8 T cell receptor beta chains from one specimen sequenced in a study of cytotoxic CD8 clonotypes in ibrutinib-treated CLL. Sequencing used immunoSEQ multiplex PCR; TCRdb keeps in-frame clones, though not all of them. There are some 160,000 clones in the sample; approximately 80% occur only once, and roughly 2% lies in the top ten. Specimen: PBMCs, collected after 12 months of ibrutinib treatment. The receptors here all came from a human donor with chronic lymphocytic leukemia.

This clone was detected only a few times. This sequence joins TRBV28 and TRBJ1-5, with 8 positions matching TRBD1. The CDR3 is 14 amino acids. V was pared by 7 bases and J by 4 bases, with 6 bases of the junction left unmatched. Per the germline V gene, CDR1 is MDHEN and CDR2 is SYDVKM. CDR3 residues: CASIKGQVNQPQHF. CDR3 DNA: TGTGCCAGCATAAAGGGACAGGTTAATCAGCCCCAGCATTTT.

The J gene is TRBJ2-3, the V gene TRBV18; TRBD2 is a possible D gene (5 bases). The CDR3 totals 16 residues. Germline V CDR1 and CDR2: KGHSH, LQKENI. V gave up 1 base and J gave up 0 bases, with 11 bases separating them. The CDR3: CASSPRDGDSTDTQYF. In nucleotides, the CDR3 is TGTGCCAGCTCACCACGCGACGGGGATAGCACAGATACGCAGTATTTT.

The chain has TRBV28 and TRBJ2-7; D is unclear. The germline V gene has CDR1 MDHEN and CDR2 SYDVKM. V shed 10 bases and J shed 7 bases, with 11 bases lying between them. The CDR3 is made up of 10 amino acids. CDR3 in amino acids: CATSTYEQYF. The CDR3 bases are TGTGCCACCTCGACATATGAGCAGTACTTC.

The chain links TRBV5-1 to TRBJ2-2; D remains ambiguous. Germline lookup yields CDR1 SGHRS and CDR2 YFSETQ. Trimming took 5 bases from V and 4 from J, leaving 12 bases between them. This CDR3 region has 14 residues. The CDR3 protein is CASRFESSTGELFF. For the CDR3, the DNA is TGCGCCAGCAGATTTGAGAGTTCCACCGGGGAGCTGTTTTTT.

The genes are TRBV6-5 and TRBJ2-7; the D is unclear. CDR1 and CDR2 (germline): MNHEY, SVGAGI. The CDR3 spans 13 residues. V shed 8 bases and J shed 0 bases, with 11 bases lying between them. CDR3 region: CASGVYSSYEQYF. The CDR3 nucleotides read TGTGCCAGCGGGGTCTATAGCTCCTACGAGCAGTACTTC.

CDR3 nucleotide sequence: TGTGCCAGCAGCCAGGGACAGGGGGCTTCCTACGAGCAGTACTTC. Its protein is CASSQGQGASYEQYF. V and J are TRBV7-2 and TRBJ2-7; 12 bases match TRBD1. The CDR3 contains 15 residues. V was pared by 5 bases and J by 1 base, with 3 bases of the junction left unmatched. Germline lookup yields CDR1 SGHTA and CDR2 FQGNSA.

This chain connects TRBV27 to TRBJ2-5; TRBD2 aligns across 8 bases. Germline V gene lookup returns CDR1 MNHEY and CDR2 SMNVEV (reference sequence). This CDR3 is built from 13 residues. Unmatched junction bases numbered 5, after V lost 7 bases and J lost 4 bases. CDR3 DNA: TGTGCCAGCAAAGGACTAGCAGGAGAGACCCAGTACTTC. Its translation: CASKGLAGETQYF.

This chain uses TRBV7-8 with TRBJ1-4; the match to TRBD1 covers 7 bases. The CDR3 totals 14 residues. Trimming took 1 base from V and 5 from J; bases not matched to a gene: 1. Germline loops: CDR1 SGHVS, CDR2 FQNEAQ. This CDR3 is CASSLEGANEKLFF. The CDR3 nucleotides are TGTGCCAGCAGCTTAGAGGGGGCGAATGAAAAACTGTTTTTT.